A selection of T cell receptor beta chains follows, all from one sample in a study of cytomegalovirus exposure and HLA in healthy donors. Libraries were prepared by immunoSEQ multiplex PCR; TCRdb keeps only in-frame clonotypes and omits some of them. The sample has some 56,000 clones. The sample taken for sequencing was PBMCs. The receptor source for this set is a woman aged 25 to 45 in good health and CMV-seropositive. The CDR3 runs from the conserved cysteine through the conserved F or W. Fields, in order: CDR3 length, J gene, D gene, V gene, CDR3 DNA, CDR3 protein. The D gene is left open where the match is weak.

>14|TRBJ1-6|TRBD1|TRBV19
TGTGCCAGTAGGTCGACAGGGTTCAATTCACCCCTCCACTTT
CASRSTGFNSPLHF
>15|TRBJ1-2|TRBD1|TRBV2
TGTGCCAGCAGCCCCACCGGGACAGCGAGCTATGGCTACACCTTC
CASSPTGTASYGYTF
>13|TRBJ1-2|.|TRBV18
TGTGCCAGCTCACCTCCGAGGCGAGGCGGCTACACCTTC
CASSPPRRGGYTF
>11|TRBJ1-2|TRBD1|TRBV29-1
TGCAGCGTGGGGACAGGACGAGGCTACACCTTC
CSVGTGRGYTF
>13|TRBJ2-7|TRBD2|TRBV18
TGTGCCAGCTCACATGGGACTACCTACGAGCAGTACTTC
CASSHGTTYEQYF
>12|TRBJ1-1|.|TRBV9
TGTGCCAGCAGCACCCCCCGGGTTGAAGCTATCTTT
CASSTPRVEAIF
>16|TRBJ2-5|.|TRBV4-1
TGCGCCAGCAGCCAAGATTACGGGGTAACGGGGGAGACCCAGTACTTC
CASSQDYGVTGETQYF
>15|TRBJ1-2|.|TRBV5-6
TGTGCCAGCGGAACCTACGGAGCCCATAACTATGGCTACACCTTC
CASGTYGAHNYGYTF
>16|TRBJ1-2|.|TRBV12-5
TGTGCTAGTGGCAGCGAACCGGGACAACCTAACTATGGCTACACCTTC
CASGSEPGQPNYGYTF
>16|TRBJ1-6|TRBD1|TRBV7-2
TGTGCCAGCAGCCCGTGGGACAGGGGGCGGAATTCACCCCTCCACTTT
CASSPWDRGRNSPLHF
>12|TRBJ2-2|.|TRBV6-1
TGTGCCAGCCTCCTGAACACCGGGGAGCTGTTTTTT
CASLLNTGELFF
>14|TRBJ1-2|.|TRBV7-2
TGTGCCAGCAGCCCCGGGAGGCTGACCTATGGCTACACCTTC
CASSPGRLTYGYTF
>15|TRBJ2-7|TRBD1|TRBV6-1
TGTGCCAGCACACCTCTTGAGACAGGGGGTTACGAGCAGTACTTC
CASTPLETGGYEQYF
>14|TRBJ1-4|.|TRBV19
TGTGCCAGTAGTATATTGGGGCCTAATGAAAAACTGTTTTTT
CASSILGPNEKLFF
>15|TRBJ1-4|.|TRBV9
TGTGCCAGCAGCGTTGATGGGCAGCCTAATGAAAAACTGTTTTTT
CASSVDGQPNEKLFF
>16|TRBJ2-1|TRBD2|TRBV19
TGTGCCAGTAGTAAAATCGGCGCTAGCGGGAGTCATGAGCAGTTCTTC
CASSKIGASGSHEQFF
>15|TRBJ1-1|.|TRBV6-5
TGTGCCAGCAGACCCCACATACAGGAGAACACTGAAGCTTTCTTT
CASRPHIQENTEAFF
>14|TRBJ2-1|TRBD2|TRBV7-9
TGTGCCAGCAGCGGTAGCGGGGGGGCCCATGAGCAGTTCTTC
CASSGSGGAHEQFF
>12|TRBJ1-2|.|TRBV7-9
TGTGCCAGCAGCTTATCGGTCTATGGCTACACCTTC
CASSLSVYGYTF
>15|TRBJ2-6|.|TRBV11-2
TGTGCCAGCAGCCCCGGGAGCTCTGGGGCCAACGTCCTGACTTTC
CASSPGSSGANVLTF
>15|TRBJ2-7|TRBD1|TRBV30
TGTGCCTGGAGTGTCCGGGACAGGGGTTTCTACGAGCAGTACTTC
CAWSVRDRGFYEQYF
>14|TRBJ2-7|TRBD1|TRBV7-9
TGTGCCAGCAGCTACCGGGACAGATCCTACGAGCAGTACTTC
CASSYRDRSYEQYF
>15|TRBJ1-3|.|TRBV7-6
TGTGCCAGCAGCTTATCGGCGGGGCTTGGAAACACCATATATTTT
CASSLSAGLGNTIYF
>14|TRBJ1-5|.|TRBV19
TGTGCCAGTATGTCGGGGGAGGCAGATCAGCCCCAGCATTTT
CASMSGEADQPQHF
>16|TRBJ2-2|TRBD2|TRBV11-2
TGTGCCAGCAGCTCTTTAGCGGGAGTGGACGCCGGGGAGCTGTTTTTT
CASSSLAGVDAGELFF
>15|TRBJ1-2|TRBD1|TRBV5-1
TGCGCCAGCAGCTCAGAGACAGGGGCCAACTATGGCTACACCTTC
CASSSETGANYGYTF
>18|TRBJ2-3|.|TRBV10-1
TGCGCCAGCAGTGAGTCGTCGAGGGTAGCTAGCGGCACAGATACGCAGTATTTT
CASSESSRVASGTDTQYF
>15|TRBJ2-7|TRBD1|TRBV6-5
TGTGCCAGCACCCTCCGGGACAGGGGAGCCTACGAGCAGTACTTC
CASTLRDRGAYEQYF
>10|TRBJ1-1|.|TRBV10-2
TGCGCCAGCAGTGGTCAGAAAGCTTTCTTT
CASSGQKAFF
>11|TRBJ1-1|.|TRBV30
TGTGCCTGGGGACCGGGGGTTGAAGCTTTCTTT
CAWGPGVEAFF
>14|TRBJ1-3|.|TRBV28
TGTGCCAGCAGTTCACCCGGGTCTGGAAACACCATATATTTT
CASSSPGSGNTIYF
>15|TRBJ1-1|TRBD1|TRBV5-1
TGCGCCAGCAGCTCCGGACAGGCAGACGGCACTGAAGCTTTCTTT
CASSSGQADGTEAFF
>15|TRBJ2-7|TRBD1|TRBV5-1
TGCGCCAGCAGCTTGAGACAGGGGTCTTCCTACGAGCAGTACTTC
CASSLRQGSSYEQYF
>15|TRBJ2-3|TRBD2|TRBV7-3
TGTGCCAGCAGCCAGGGAGGCGGGAGCCCAGATACGCAGTATTTT
CASSQGGGSPDTQYF
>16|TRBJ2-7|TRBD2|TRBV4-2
TGTGCCAGCAGCCAGTACGGACTAGCGGACTCCTACGAGCAGTACTTC
CASSQYGLADSYEQYF